This T cell receptor (beta chain) was found in a study of cytomegalovirus exposure and HLA in healthy donors. V trimming: 6 bases; J trimming: 5 bases; junction bases outside the gene matches: 9. The CDR3 is 15 amino acids. Germline V gene lookup returns CDR1 MNHEY and CDR2 SVGAGI. Those who donated were healthy bone marrow donors. PCR primers comprised 60 Vbeta and 13 Jbeta primers. Using immunoSEQ multiplex PCR, the repertoire was profiled, and TCRdb retains in-frame clones only, with some absent. Altogether about 180,000 clones are present, about 77% being singletons, with the ten largest covering around 2.4%. Study findings and constraints: Cytomegalovirus status, reportedly, was diagnosed with high specificity and sensitivity by the classifier. TCR beta sequences numbering 15,000 to 20,000 were associated with HLA alleles at 0.05 false discovery rate in a later analysis.

With respect to this clone: Its antigen is currently unknown.

Sequenced sample: PBMCs. The chain has TRBV6-5 and TRBJ2-3; 9 bases align to TRBD1. This TCR derives from a man between 60 and 75 years old in good health and CMV-seronegative. The chain's CDR3 is CASRPPGQGLDTQYF. The CDR3 DNA follows: TGTGCCAGCAGACCCCCGGGACAGGGATTAGATACGCAGTATTTT.